The T cell receptor beta chain described here comes from a study of Tregs in tolerant kidney transplant recipients. About the research overall: A 3-day belatacept mixed lymphocyte reaction, sometimes plus 5-day graft donor restimulation, preceded CD4+CD25+CD127- sorting.

V lost 7 bases and J lost 4, with 16 bases in between. The CDR3 sequence is 14 residues long. CDR1 and CDR2 (germline): LNHDA, SQIVND (reference sequence). A single count supports this clone. Its matching antigen is unknown. Clones were sequenced by immunoSEQ multiplex PCR, and TCRdb holds only the in-frame ones, with some missing. The sample yields more than 25,000 clones, 65% to 85% seen once. The receptor's source is a human donor in good health. Sequenced material: Tregs from blood cultured with allogeneic cells. The chain is built from TRBV19 and TRBJ1-2, with TRBD1 as a possible D gene (6 bases). CDR3 region: CASTNWGGSYGYTF. CDR3 nucleotides: TGTGCCAGTACTAATTGGGGGGGCAGCTATGGCTACACCTTC. Full variable domain (remainder filled in from reference TRBV19 and TRBJ1-2): DGGITQSPKYLFRKEGQNVTLSCEQNLNHDAMYWYRQDPGQGLRLIYYSQIVNDFQKGDIAEGYSVSREKKESFPLTVTSAQKNPTAFYLCASTNWGGSYGYTFGSGTRLTVV.